These 9 T cell receptor beta chains were all obtained from the same sample, sequenced in a study of blood T cell repertoires in COVID-19. The data were produced by immunoSEQ multiplex PCR, yet TCRdb's version contains in-frame clones alone and is incomplete. The table records around 170,000 clones, roughly nine tenths of them present only once. The source material was peripheral blood. The source is a man aged 55 to 69 with acute or convalescent COVID-19.

This chain uses TRBV7-2 with TRBJ2-7; 12 bases fit TRBD1. This CDR3 is 15 amino acids long. Trimming took 6 bases from V and 2 from J; bases not matched to a gene: 5. CDR1 is SGHTA and CDR2 is FQGNSA in the germline V gene. Here the CDR3 reads CASRRGQGAPYEQYV. DNA of the CDR3: TGTGCCAGCAGACGGGGACAGGGGGCCCCCTACGAGCAGTACGTC.

The chain combines TRBV5-1 with TRBJ1-6, with a weak D call TRBD1 (5 bases). The CDR3 sequence is 14 residues long. V was shortened by 4 bases and J by 5 bases, with 10 bases between the two germline ends. Germline CDR1 reads SGHRS; CDR2 reads YFSETQ. The CDR3 sequence: CASSRRADNSPLHF. The CDR3 nucleotides read TGCGCCAGCAGCCGCAGGGCCGATAATTCACCCCTCCACTTT.

The chain has TRBV5-1 and TRBJ2-7; D gene uncertain. V was pared by 1 base and J by 6 bases, with 11 bases between. Per the germline V gene, CDR1 is SGHRS and CDR2 is YFSETQ. The CDR3 totals 13 residues. The CDR3 DNA is TGCGCCAGCAGCTTGAACAGTTTTGGCGAGCAGTACGTC. This encodes CASSLNSFGEQYV.

This clone was observed a few times. The chain couples TRBV27 to TRBJ2-7, with D perhaps matching TRBD1 (6 bases). The ends were cut back, 8 bases at V and 2 bases at J, with 13 bases in the middle. CDR3 length equals 13 residues. Germline assignment: CDR1 MNHEY and CDR2 SMNVEV (reference sequence). The CDR3 spells CASALTGAYEQYF. Here the CDR3 DNA reads TGTGCCAGCGCCTTGACAGGTGCCTACGAGCAGTACTTC.

This clone was seen just once. V gene TRBV15 combines with J gene TRBJ2-3; TRBD1 matches at 8 bases. From germline, CDR1 is LNHNV and CDR2 YYDKDF (reference sequence). The CDR3 runs 14 residues. The J segment lost 3 bases and the V segment lost 7 bases, leaving 6 bases of the junction unmatched. The CDR3 protein is CATKRQGMTDTQYF. CDR3 sequence (DNA): TGTGCCACCAAGAGACAGGGGATGACAGATACGCAGTATTTT.

This chain links TRBV12-3 or TRBV12-4 with TRBJ1-1; D is ambiguous. The CDR3 totals 13 residues. The V end was cut by 6 bases, the J end by 2 bases, with 10 bases between. CDR3: CASSPPFNTEAFF. The CDR3 nucleotides read TGTGCCAGCAGCCCTCCCTTCAACACTGAAGCTTTCTTT.

The chain recombines TRBV27 with TRBJ2-7; D is undetermined. The CDR3 runs 10 residues. Germline V gives CDR1 MNHEY, CDR2 SMNVEV (reference sequence). Trimming shortened V by 6 bases and J by 6 bases, and 6 bases separated the two germline ends. The CDR3 loop is CASSLSEQYV. CDR3 DNA sequence: TGTGCCAGCAGCCTAAGCGAGCAGTACGTC.

This sequence joins TRBV11-3 and TRBJ2-7, with D possibly being TRBD1 (5 bases). The CDR3 covers 15 residues. The V and J ends lost 5 bases and 6 bases respectively, with 20 bases between them. Germline values: CDR1 SGHNT, CDR2 YENEEA. CDR3 nucleotides: TGTGCCAGCAGCAGAGCTTTTCAGGGTAGGGGCGAGCAGTACTTC. Protein sequence: CASSRAFQGRGEQYF.

The rearrangement uses TRBV7-2 and TRBJ2-2, with 7 bases identical to TRBD1. This CDR3 spans 15 amino acids. CDR1 and CDR2 (germline): SGHTA, FQGNSA. V shed 5 bases, J shed 5 bases, and the junction held 8 bases outside the gene matches. CDR3 coding DNA: TGTGCCAGCAGCGGGTGGACAGGCCTGACCGGGGAGCTGTTTTTT. Translated, it gives CASSGWTGLTGELFF.